This T cell receptor (beta chain) was sequenced in a study of CD4 T cells in relation to SARS-CoV-2 and coronaviruses (dated by TCRdb to the early 2020s). Context from the whole study: HLA restriction was mapped for shared crossreactive spike epitopes using patient-derived lymphoblastoid cell lines. Memory CD4+ T cell crossreactivity between SARS-CoV-2 and common cold coronavirus spike proteins was assessed at the TCR clonotype level in the study. For other donors in the study, expansion assays were sequenced with a different, Illumina-based TCR-beta assay. The Adaptive Biotechnologies TCR-sequencing kit was used to sequence samples from a few pre-COVID donors and the naive versus memory experiments, while other data came from Illumina-based sequencing. Points the paper makes about the study in general: Small numbers of patients and of tested TCRs limited the study. Because no donor provided both pre-pandemic and post-infection samples, tracing the source of pre-existing responses was limited. Significantly weaker SARS-CoV-2-driven expansion was shown by crossreactive clones than by monoreactive clones, consistent with antigenic imprinting. Sequencing naive versus memory cells indicated that the assay picks up memory recall responses, not primary responses primed during culture. About 65% of donors had memory CD4+ clonotypes that crossrecognized SARS-CoV-2 and at least one common cold coronavirus spike. Because the crossreactivity analysis focused on spike protein, crossreactivity against other viral proteins was not assessed.

CD4+ T cells from unexposed donors were collected before the COVID-19 pandemic (2011-2018). Naive and memory CD4+ T cells were separated from cryopreserved PBMCs by CD4 enrichment followed by EasySep naive CD4+ T cell enrichment. Leukapheresis product for the unexposed donors was purchased commercially. PBMCs were isolated from leukapheresis product or whole blood by Ficoll-Paque PLUS gradient centrifugation. PBMCs were either cryopreserved at -140 degrees C or used fresh in the expansion assay. The QIAamp Micro DNA Kit was used to extract genomic DNA from the CD4+ T cells. The CDR1 and CDR2 encoded by the germline V gene are SGDLS and YYNGEE. CDR3 length: 15 amino acids, cysteine to phenylalanine. Only the CDR3 region is kept as DNA, spanning 45 bases read in frame from base 1. V and J are truncated by 3 bases and 1 base respectively, leaving an intervening sequence of 12 bases. Turning to this clone: Its recognized antigen is unknown. No base quality values were provided; no much bigger clone lies one nucleotide off.

Deep-resolution immunoSEQ TCR-beta sequencing was performed on DNA from uncultured naive and memory CD4+ T cells. Per the original workflow: During preprocessing, nonproductive sequences were removed, as were CDR3s that did not start with C, did not end with F or W, or were shorter than 7 amino acids. Cultured and uncultured naive and memory CD4+ repertoires were searched for previously identified spike- and CEF-reactive CDR3s. CDR3 homology was measured as pairwise Levenshtein distance, computed with the stringdist R package after trimming three terminal residues from each end. Sourced from immuneACCESS, this table was stored by TCRdb with only in-frame sequences that have V and J called. A share of the clones is absent; for the studies checked, an unresolved V gene accounts for under half, and the remainder has no known explanation. For V, J and clone size, that table is used; D and trimming come from the DNA. For this sample there are under 70,000 clones; roughly 89% appear just once. The ten largest clones capture approximately 1.4% of the sample.

Rearrangement joined TRBV9 to TRBJ2-3; the D gene is perhaps TRBD2, from 6 matching bases. This receptor was taken from a human donor in good health. The sequencing input was memory CD4+ T cells from PBMCs. The cell subset or site label, as the study defines it: memory (non-naive) CD4+ T cells. In nucleotide form, the sequence is TGTGCCAGCAGCGCGGGACTGGCCCGCACAGATACGCAGTATTTT. Translated, this gives CASSAGLARTDTQYF.